This paragraph reports one T cell receptor beta chain. The antigen remains unidentified. The source of the sample is a study of T-cell memory formation after mild COVID-19. Study-level points and caveats: CD4+ bias marked clones expanding day 15 to 37, unlike balanced contracting clones.

TCRdb used MiXCR to reprocess the 5' RACE reads, holding one entry per CDR3 protein. Of about 180,000 distinct CDR3 sequences listed, less than 20% are singletons. Per germline, CDR1 KGHSH and CDR2 LQKENI. Trimming cost V 4 bases and J 1 base; bases outside gene matches: 5. The length of the CDR3 is 16 residues. The chain couples TRBV18 to TRBJ1-1; 11 bases line up with TRBD1. Sequencing input: PBMCs or a T cell subset sorted from them (not recorded which). The sequence was collected from a man aged 18-30 years who had mild COVID-19 (a few samples of this study predate the infection). Cell type and time point are not known. CDR3 in DNA: TGTGCCAGCTCACTCGGACAGGGGGCGGAGAACACTGAAGCTTTCTTT. Amino acids: CASSLGQGAENTEAFF.